One sample yielded the 29 T cell receptor beta chains listed below, sequenced in a study of blood T cell repertoires in COVID-19. TCRdb keeps only in-frame clones here, not all; method: immunoSEQ multiplex PCR. Here the sample spans some 110,000 clones, 80% to 85% being singletons. The material sequenced was PBMCs or T cells enriched from blood (not recorded which). The receptors originated from a woman in her 30s who had recovered from COVID-19.

This chain links TRBV5-4 with TRBJ2-7; 7 bases line up with TRBD1. Germline trimming cut 3 bases from V and 3 bases from J; bases unmatched to any gene: 6. Looked up from germline, CDR1 is SGHNT and CDR2 is YYREEE (reference sequence). The CDR3 has 14 residues. CDR3 loop: CASSSGQVLYEQYF. CDR3 sequence (DNA): TGTGCCAGCAGCTCTGGACAGGTTCTCTACGAGCAGTACTTC.

The chain recombines TRBV5-1 with TRBJ2-7; 12 positions match TRBD1. This CDR3 has 15 amino acids. CDR1 SGHRS and CDR2 YFSETQ come from the germline V gene. Trimming removed 3 bases from V and 7 bases from J; junction bases left unmatched: 8. The CDR3 spells CASSWMGQGAREQYF. The CDR3 DNA sequence: TGCGCCAGCAGCTGGATGGGACAGGGGGCGCGAGAGCAGTACTTC.

The chain recombines TRBV30 with TRBJ2-6; 8 nucleotides align to TRBD1. Looked up from germline, CDR1 is GTSNPN and CDR2 is SVGIG (reference sequence). V shed 5 bases, J shed 0 bases, and the junction held 0 bases outside the gene matches. The CDR3 is 14 amino acids. CDR3 sequence reads: CAWGQGSGANVLTF. As DNA, the CDR3 is TGTGCCTGGGGACAGGGCTCTGGGGCCAACGTCCTGACTTTC.

V usage is TRBV5-1 and J usage is TRBJ1-5; 7 positions match TRBD1. V gave up 2 bases and J gave up 4 bases; unmatched junction bases: 6. The CDR3 is 15 amino acids. Germline V lookup: CDR1 SGHRS, CDR2 YFSETQ. The CDR3 loop reads CASSLTGAGNQPQHF. The CDR3 bases are TGCGCCAGCAGCTTAACAGGGGCTGGGAATCAGCCCCAGCATTTT.

This clone has just one count. The chain is built from TRBV7-2 and TRBJ2-1, with TRBD1 identical over 7 bases. The trim removed 0 bases at V and 7 bases at J, leaving 3 bases unmatched. The CDR3 consists of 14 residues. Germline V CDR1 and CDR2: SGHTA, FQGNSA. The CDR3 DNA reads TGTGCCAGCAGCTTAGCGACAGGGCGGAATGAGCAGTTCTTC. Amino acids: CASSLATGRNEQFF.

This clone has a single count. The chain recombines TRBV28 with TRBJ2-3; no firm D call. Trimming pared 4 bases from V and 4 bases from J, leaving 9 bases between. Per germline, CDR1 MDHEN and CDR2 SYDVKM. The CDR3 runs to 13 residues. In DNA, the CDR3 is TGTGCCAGCAGTTCACTCGACTCAGATACGCAGTATTTT. This encodes CASSSLDSDTQYF.

This chain links TRBV27 with TRBJ2-3, with 10 bases identical to TRBD1. This CDR3 contains 17 residues. CDR1 and CDR2 (germline): MNHEY, SMNVEV (reference sequence). The junction had 11 bases not matched to a gene; V was cut back by 5 bases and J by 3 bases. This CDR3 is CASSLRTGTGETDTQYF. The CDR3 DNA sequence: TGTGCCAGCAGTCTACGAACCGGGACAGGGGAAACAGATACGCAGTATTTT.

The V call is TRBV23-1, the J call TRBJ2-5; maybe TRBD2 (7 bases). TRBV23-1 is assigned to the ORF class and has an uncertain function. The CDR3 runs 12 residues. Deletions cut 9 bases from V and 3 bases from J, with 11 bases between. CDR3 in amino acids: CASREGEETQYF. The DNA of the CDR3 is TGCGCCAGTAGGGAGGGGGAAGAGACCCAGTACTTC.

The chain carries TRBV28 and TRBJ1-3; D gene uncertain. V was cut by 3 bases and J by 2 bases, with 14 bases left in between. CDR3 size: 16 residues. Germline CDR1 and CDR2: MDHEN and SYDVKM. The CDR3 reads CASSFLGQAPGNTIYF. DNA for the CDR3: TGTGCCAGCAGTTTTCTCGGCCAGGCCCCTGGAAACACCATATATTTT. The whole variable domain, remainder taken from reference TRBV28 and TRBJ1-3, is DVKVTQSSRYLVKRTGEKVFLECVQDMDHENMFWYRQDPGLGLRLIYFSYDVKMKEKGDIPEGYSVSREKKERFSLILESASTNQTSMYLCASSFLGQAPGNTIYFGEGSWLTVV.

This clone was seen only a few times. This chain joins TRBV10-1 and TRBJ2-5; 14 bases map to TRBD2. CDR3 length equals 16 residues. Germline V gene sequence: CDR1 WNHNN, CDR2 SYGVQD (reference sequence). With 8 bases clipped from V and 4 bases from J, the junction kept 9 bases outside the gene matches. CDR3 amino acids: CASPTSGRGGGETQYF. The DNA of the CDR3 is TGCGCCAGCCCGACTAGCGGGAGGGGAGGGGGAGAGACCCAGTACTTC.

The chain joins TRBV6-5 to TRBJ1-1, with a possible D match to TRBD1 (6 bases). The CDR3 is 13 residues long. Germline CDR1 is MNHEY and CDR2 is SVGAGI. Trimming pared 6 bases from V and 1 base from J, leaving 9 bases between. The CDR3 bases are TGTGCCAGCAGGCAGACAGGGAACACTGAAGCTTTCTTT. This sequence encodes CASRQTGNTEAFF.

The chain combines TRBV18 with TRBJ2-2; 8 bases map to TRBD1. This CDR3 region has 15 residues. The germline gives CDR1 KGHSH, CDR2 LQKENI. After removal of 6 bases from V and 3 bases from J, the junction contained 6 bases not matched to a gene. The CDR3 bases are TGTGCCAGCTCGACAGGGGTCGGATACACCGGGGAGCTGTTTTTT. This translates into CASSTGVGYTGELFF.

The chain links TRBV10-3 to TRBJ2-7, with D maybe TRBD1 (5 bases). This CDR3 comprises 15 residues. CDR1 and CDR2 (germline): ENHRY, SYGVKD. V was trimmed by 1 base and J by 5 bases, leaving 15 bases between them. DNA of the CDR3: TGTGCCATCAGTGAGTATCAGGGCCCTACGGACGAGCAGTACTTC. It encodes CAISEYQGPTDEQYF.

CDR3 DNA sequence: TGTGCCAGCAGCGCTGGACATGCTTCTGAAGCTTTCTTT. Its protein is CASSAGHASEAFF. The chain couples TRBV9 to TRBJ1-1; D is perhaps TRBD1 (5 bases). The germline CDR1 and CDR2 sequences are SGDLS and YYNGEE. The germline V and J ends were trimmed by 3 bases and 6 bases, with 12 bases remaining between them. CDR3 length: 13 amino acids.

This chain uses TRBV5-4 with TRBJ1-4, with 7 bases matching TRBD1. The germline V gene has CDR1 SGHNT and CDR2 YYREEE (reference sequence). J was trimmed by 8 bases and V by 0 bases; bases with no gene match: 10. The CDR3 is 16 residues long. CDR3 protein: CASSLELGSGGEKLFF. CDR3 DNA sequence: TGTGCCAGCAGCTTGGAGCTCGGGTCAGGGGGAGAAAAACTGTTTTTT.

This chain uses TRBV6-5 with TRBJ1-6; 9 bases fit TRBD1. The ends lost 5 bases at V and 11 bases at J; junction bases unmatched: 7. Germline values: CDR1 MNHEY, CDR2 SVGAGI. This CDR3 is built from 14 residues. The CDR3 loop reads CASSSGQGIAPLHF. CDR3 coding DNA: TGTGCCAGCAGTAGCGGACAGGGGATAGCACCCCTCCACTTT.

About this clone: The junction and the germline gene differ at one end; a read error may be behind it. This rearrangement joins TRBV4-1 to TRBJ2-7, with no clear D. The CDR3 length is 13 residues. From germline, CDR1 is MGHRA and CDR2 YSYEKL. The DNA for the CDR3 is TGCGCCAGCAGCCAAGATAGGAGCGTTGAGGCGTCCTTC. Its translation is CASSQDRSVEASF.

This chain connects TRBV4-2 to TRBJ1-2, with D perhaps TRBD1 (6 bases). The CDR3 runs to 16 residues. The V gene lost 1 base and the J gene lost 4 bases, with 16 bases spanning the gap. Germline loops: CDR1 LGHNA, CDR2 YNFKEQ. The CDR3 here is CASSQGNQQGLYGYTF. CDR3 sequence (DNA): TGTGCCAGCAGCCAAGGAAATCAACAGGGCCTCTATGGCTACACCTTC.

The rearrangement uses TRBV7-9 and TRBJ2-1; 9 bases map to TRBD2. Trimming took 4 bases from V and 0 from J; bases not matched to a gene: 4. The CDR3 runs to 16 residues. The germline V gene has CDR1 SEHNR and CDR2 FQNEAQ (reference sequence). In nucleotides, the CDR3 is TGTGCCAGCAGCTCCCTAGCGGGGAGCTCCTACAATGAGCAGTTCTTC. It codes for CASSSLAGSSYNEQFF.

This sequence joins TRBV28 and TRBJ2-5; 9 bases match TRBD1. The V gene's germline CDR1 is MDHEN and CDR2 SYDVKM. The CDR3 runs 15 residues. V lost 5 bases, J lost 5 bases, and 9 bases stayed unmatched. The CDR3 coding sequence is TGTGCCAGCAGTCAGCCCGGGACAGGGAAGGAGACCCAGTACTTC. This codes for CASSQPGTGKETQYF.

The chain joins TRBV18 to TRBJ2-7, with a possible D match to TRBD2 (7 bases). This CDR3 is built from 16 residues. The V end lost 1 base, the J end lost 4 bases, and 17 bases lay between the germline ends. The germline CDR1 and CDR2 sequences are KGHSH and LQKENI. Written as DNA, the CDR3 is TGTGCCAGCTCACCACGGGTCGGGGGGCGCAGTTACGAGCAGTACTTC. This encodes CASSPRVGGRSYEQYF.

The rearrangement joins TRBV5-5 to TRBJ1-2; D gene uncertain. Trimming removed 1 base from V and 7 bases from J, with 11 bases in between. Per the germline V gene, CDR1 is SGHKS and CDR2 is YYEKEE (reference sequence). The CDR3 sequence is 13 residues long. The CDR3 bases are TGTGCCAGCAGCTTGCCCGGGCGGGCTGGCTACACCTTC. As protein: CASSLPGRAGYTF.

This clone came up once. The chain carries TRBV12-3 or TRBV12-4 and TRBJ2-3; 9 positions agree with TRBD2. V was pared by 8 bases and J by 4 bases, with 1 base of the junction left unmatched. This CDR3 is 12 amino acids long. DNA for the CDR3: TGTGCCAGCCGGACTAGCGCAGATACGCAGTATTTT. Translation: CASRTSADTQYF.

The chain is built from TRBV4-1 and TRBJ2-1; 9 positions agree with TRBD2. V lost 5 bases to trimming and J lost 10 bases; unmatched junction nucleotides: 12. The V gene's germline CDR1 is MGHRA and CDR2 YSYEKL. The CDR3 sequence is 15 residues long. CDR3 in amino acids: CASSFDGTSKGEQFF. In DNA form, the CDR3 reads TGCGCCAGCAGCTTTGACGGGACTAGCAAAGGCGAGCAGTTCTTC.

This clone showed up just a few times. The rearrangement joins TRBV19 to TRBJ2-5, with TRBD2 as a possible D gene (5 bases). CDR1 is LNHDA, CDR2 SQIVND, per germline (reference sequence). The CDR3 covers 15 residues. V lost 8 bases, J lost 0 bases, and 16 bases lay in between. The CDR3 protein is CASGGGGVDQETQYF. The CDR3 DNA reads TGTGCCAGTGGAGGTGGCGGAGTAGACCAAGAGACCCAGTACTTC.

The table lists this clone with a count of one. J is TRBJ2-1 and V is TRBV29-1, with 14 bases lining up with TRBD2. The CDR3 runs to 21 residues. The V gene's germline CDR1 is SQVTM and CDR2 ANQGSEA. The V and J ends lost 4 bases and 0 bases, in that order; junction bases with no gene match: 17. The CDR3 loop is CSVAGGGLAGGPSSSYNEQFF. DNA of the CDR3: TGCAGCGTTGCGGGGGGTGGACTAGCGGGAGGTCCTTCCAGCTCCTACAATGAGCAGTTCTTC.

This sequence joins TRBV4-1 and TRBJ1-2, with 8 bases aligning to TRBD1. The CDR3 covers 16 residues. With V trimmed by 1 base and J by 6 bases, 10 bases remained unmatched. CDR1 and CDR2 (germline): MGHRA, YSYEKL. The CDR3: CASSQGGSGTGDGYTF. In nucleotides, the CDR3 is TGCGCCAGCAGCCAAGGTGGGTCGGGGACAGGAGATGGCTACACCTTC.

This clone was found a few times. V gene TRBV5-6 combines with J gene TRBJ2-7; TRBD2 matches at 11 bases. V lost 4 bases, J lost 0 bases, and 3 bases stayed unmatched. Germline V gene lookup returns CDR1 SGHDT and CDR2 YYEEEE. The CDR3 consists of 15 residues. The CDR3 here is CASSALAGGSYEQYF. DNA of the CDR3: TGTGCCAGCAGCGCTCTAGCGGGGGGCTCCTACGAGCAGTACTTC.

This chain links TRBV6-6 with TRBJ1-5, with 8 bases that match TRBD1. With 2 bases clipped from V and 2 bases from J, the junction kept 2 bases outside the gene matches. Germline CDR1 is MNHNY and CDR2 is SVGAGI (reference sequence). This CDR3 region has 15 residues. CDR3 DNA: TGTGCCAGCAGTTACCAGGGGGCAGGCAATCAGCCCCAGCATTTT. Its protein product is CASSYQGAGNQPQHF.